A single sample gave rise to the 3 T cell receptor beta chains below, sequenced in a study of identical twins. TCRdb passed the 5' RACE reads through MiXCR, listing each CDR3 protein once. The table lists more than 400,000 distinct CDR3 sequences, 13% to 15% of them singletons. These data also featured in a second study, about yellow fever vaccine responses in identical twins.

The sequenced sample consisted of CD4+ T cells sorted from blood. The receptors derive from a woman aged 18 to 35 in good health.

The table lists this clonotype with a few counts. The CDR3 nucleotides read TGTGCCACCAGCAGAGCGGCGGGGTTAGGATCCTTCAGCTATGGCTACACCTTC. Translating it yields CATSRAAGLGSFSYGYTF. The chain combines TRBV15 with TRBJ1-2; no clear D gene. Germline V gene sequence: CDR1 LNHNV, CDR2 YYDKDF (reference sequence). The V end lost 1 base, the J end lost 4 bases, and 22 bases lay between the germline ends. The CDR3 spans 18 residues.

This clonotype was observed many times. The V and J genes are TRBV24-1 and TRBJ2-3; 7 bases agree with TRBD1. From germline, CDR1 is KGHDR and CDR2 SFDVKD. Germline trimming cut 3 bases from V and 4 bases from J; bases unmatched to any gene: 3. The CDR3 has 14 amino acids. CDR3 amino acids: CATSDTTGSDTQYF. The CDR3 DNA follows: TGTGCCACCAGTGATACGACAGGGTCAGATACGCAGTATTTT.

The chain joins TRBV10-3 to TRBJ2-1; 12 nucleotides line up with TRBD2. The CDR3 has 16 residues. Germline V gives CDR1 ENHRY, CDR2 SYGVKD. J lost 4 bases, V lost 3 bases, and 4 bases had no gene match. CDR3: CAISERGTSGYNEQFF. The DNA for the CDR3 is TGTGCCATCAGTGAAAGAGGGACTAGCGGGTACAATGAGCAGTTCTTC.